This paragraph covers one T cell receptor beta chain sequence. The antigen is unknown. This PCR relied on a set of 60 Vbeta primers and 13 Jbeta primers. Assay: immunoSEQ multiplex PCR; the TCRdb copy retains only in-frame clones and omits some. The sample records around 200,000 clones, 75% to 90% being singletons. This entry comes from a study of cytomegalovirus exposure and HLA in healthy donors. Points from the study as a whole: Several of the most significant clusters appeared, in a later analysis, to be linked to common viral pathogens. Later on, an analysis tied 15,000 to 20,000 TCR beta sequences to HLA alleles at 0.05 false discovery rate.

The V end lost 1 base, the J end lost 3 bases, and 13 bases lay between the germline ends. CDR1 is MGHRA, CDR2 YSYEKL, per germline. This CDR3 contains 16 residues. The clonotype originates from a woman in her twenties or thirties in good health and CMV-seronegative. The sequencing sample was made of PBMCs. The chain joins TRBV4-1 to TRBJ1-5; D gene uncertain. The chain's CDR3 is CASSQVADNYNQPQHF. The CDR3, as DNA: TGCGCCAGCAGCCAAGTAGCGGATAATTACAATCAGCCCCAGCATTTT.